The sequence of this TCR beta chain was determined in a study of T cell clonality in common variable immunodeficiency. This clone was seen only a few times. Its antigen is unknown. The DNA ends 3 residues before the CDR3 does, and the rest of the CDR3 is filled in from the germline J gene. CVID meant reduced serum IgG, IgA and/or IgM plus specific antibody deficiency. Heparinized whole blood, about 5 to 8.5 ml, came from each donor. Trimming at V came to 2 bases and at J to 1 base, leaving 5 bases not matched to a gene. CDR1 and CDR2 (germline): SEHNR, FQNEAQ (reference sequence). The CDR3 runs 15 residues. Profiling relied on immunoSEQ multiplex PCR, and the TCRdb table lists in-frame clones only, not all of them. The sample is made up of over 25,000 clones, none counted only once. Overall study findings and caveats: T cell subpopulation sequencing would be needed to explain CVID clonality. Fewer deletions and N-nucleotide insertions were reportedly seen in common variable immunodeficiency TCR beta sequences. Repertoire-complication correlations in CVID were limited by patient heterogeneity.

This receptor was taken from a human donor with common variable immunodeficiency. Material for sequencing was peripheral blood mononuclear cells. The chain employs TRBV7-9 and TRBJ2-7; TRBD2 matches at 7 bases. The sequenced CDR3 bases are TGTGCCAGCAGCTTAAGTACGGGGGGATCCTACGAG. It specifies CASSLSTGGSYE. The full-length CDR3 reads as CASSLSTGGSYEQYF. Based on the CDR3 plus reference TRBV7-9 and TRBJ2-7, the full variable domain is DTGVSQNPRHKITKRGQNVTFRCDPISEHNRLYWYRQTLGQGPEFLTYFQNEAQLEKSRLLSDRFSAERPKGSFSTLEIQRTEQGDSAMYLCASSLSTGGSYEQYFGPGTRLTVT.